These 25 T cell receptor beta chains share one sample of origin, sequenced in a study of cytomegalovirus exposure and HLA in healthy donors. In the PCR, 60 Vbeta and 13 Jbeta primers were used. Using immunoSEQ multiplex PCR, the repertoire was profiled, and TCRdb retains in-frame clones only, with some absent. The sample carries approximately 150,000 clones, roughly 80% recorded once. Sequenced input: PBMCs. The receptor source for this set is a male donor in good health and CMV-seronegative.

This clone has just one count. The V gene is TRBV7-2, the J gene TRBJ2-1, with D unclear. V was cut by 5 bases and J by 0 bases, with 11 bases left in between. This CDR3 region has 15 residues. Germline V gene data show CDR1 as SGHTA and CDR2 as FQGNSA. The CDR3 DNA is TGTGCCAGCAGCCCGGTTATTAGCTCCTACAATGAGCAGTTCTTC. Its translation: CASSPVISSYNEQFF.

This clone came up a few times. This chain joins TRBV9 and TRBJ1-4, with 7 bases fitting TRBD1. Unmatched junction bases numbered 3, after V lost 0 bases and J lost 7 bases. Looked up from germline, CDR1 is SGDLS and CDR2 is YYNGEE. The CDR3 loop spans 14 amino acids. The CDR3 DNA follows: TGTGCCAGCAGCGTAGGACAGGGTGCTGAAAAACTGTTTTTT. Its protein is CASSVGQGAEKLFF.

The J gene is TRBJ2-3, the V gene TRBV2; TRBD2 matches 9 bases. V lost 10 bases and J lost 7; bases outside the gene matches: 12. Germline V gene lookup returns CDR1 SNHLY and CDR2 FYNNEI. The CDR3 contains 14 residues. The CDR3 is CATTGRGGSHTQYF. DNA for the CDR3: TGTGCCACCACGGGGCGGGGGGGATCCCATACGCAGTATTTT.

The chain combines TRBV27 with TRBJ2-1; 9 positions match TRBD1. The CDR3 is 18 residues long. The trim removed 5 bases at V and 0 bases at J, leaving 11 bases unmatched. Germline V gene data show CDR1 as MNHEY and CDR2 as SMNVEV (reference sequence). This CDR3 reads CASSPRAGQGVSYNEQFF. DNA of the CDR3: TGTGCCAGCAGTCCTCGGGCGGGACAGGGAGTCTCCTACAATGAGCAGTTCTTC.

The chain carries TRBV28 and TRBJ2-7; TRBD2 matches 7 bases. With 5 bases clipped from V and 7 bases from J, the junction kept 17 bases outside the gene matches. CDR3 size: 16 residues. Germline V gene sequence: CDR1 MDHEN, CDR2 SYDVKM. CDR3 sequence: CASSLASGAWGGEQYF. CDR3 DNA: TGTGCCAGCAGTCTCGCAAGCGGGGCCTGGGGGGGGGAGCAGTACTTC.

The V call is TRBV4-1, the J call TRBJ2-1; 9 nucleotides align to TRBD2. V lost 1 base and J lost 0; bases outside the gene matches: 7. Germline V CDR1 and CDR2: MGHRA, YSYEKL. CDR3 length: 18 amino acids. This chain's CDR3 is CASSQGSSGVSSYNEQFF. Written as DNA, the CDR3 is TGCGCCAGCAGCCAAGGGTCTAGCGGGGTAAGCTCCTACAATGAGCAGTTCTTC.

The rearrangement uses TRBV12-5 and TRBJ1-5; possible D gene TRBD1, 6 bases. V was pared by 8 bases and J by 5 bases, with 10 bases between. Looked up from germline, CDR1 is LGHNT and CDR2 is FRNRAP. There are 12 residues in the CDR3. CDR3 in amino acids: CASSWTDQPQHF. Written as DNA, the CDR3 is TGTGCTAGTTCGTGGACAGATCAGCCCCAGCATTTT. Full variable domain (missing parts from reference TRBV12-5 and TRBJ1-5): DARVTQTPRHKVTEMGQEVTMRCQPILGHNTVFWYRQTMMQGLELLAYFRNRAPLDDSGMPKDRFSAEMPDATLATLKIQPSEPRDSAVYFCASSWTDQPQHFGDGTRLSIL.

The chain employs TRBV4-1 and TRBJ2-7; 7 bases are shared with TRBD2. Germline CDR1 is MGHRA and CDR2 is YSYEKL. The CDR3 has 15 amino acids. V shed 1 base, J shed 11 bases, and the junction held 14 bases outside the gene matches. CDR3 loop: CASSQASGVSGRKYF. Here the CDR3 DNA reads TGCGCCAGCAGCCAAGCGAGCGGGGTTTCAGGGCGCAAGTACTTC.

This clone turned up a few times. The rearrangement links TRBV5-6 to TRBJ2-1; D is unresolved. This CDR3 region has 15 residues. Germline CDR1 and CDR2: SGHDT and YYEEEE. Deletions cut 0 bases from V and 0 bases from J, with 7 bases between. In DNA, the CDR3 is TGTGCCAGCAGCTTGGGCGTGTCCTCCTACAATGAGCAGTTCTTC. This encodes CASSLGVSSYNEQFF.

The chain is built from TRBV2 and TRBJ2-7; TRBD1 might be the D (6 bases). The V gene's germline CDR1 is SNHLY and CDR2 FYNNEI. The CDR3 runs 14 residues. V lost 5 bases and J lost 5, with 16 bases in between. This CDR3 reads CASSSDSGVDEQYF. CDR3 coding DNA: TGTGCCAGCAGTTCGGACTCAGGGGTCGACGAGCAGTACTTC.

Regarding this clone: The same CDR3 is also encoded by other DNA sequences in this sample. The V gene is TRBV28, the J gene TRBJ2-1; 10 nucleotides line up with TRBD1. The CDR3 is made up of 15 amino acids. In germline, CDR1 is MDHEN, CDR2 SYDVKM. V lost 4 bases to trimming and J lost 8 bases; unmatched junction nucleotides: 8. The CDR3 sequence: CASSYWDRGMDEQFF. DNA of the CDR3: TGTGCCAGCAGTTATTGGGACAGGGGAATGGATGAGCAGTTCTTC.

The V and J genes are TRBV28 and TRBJ1-4; perhaps TRBD1 as D (5 bases). CDR1 and CDR2 (germline): MDHEN, SYDVKM. CDR3 size: 16 residues. Trimming removed 2 bases at V and 13 bases at J, with 23 bases between. The CDR3 region has the DNA TGTGCCAGCAGTTTAGGGGCCGGCTTGACTCAGAATAGACTGTTTTTT. Protein: CASSLGAGLTQNRLFF.

The gene calls are TRBV5-4 and TRBJ2-2, with 9 bases fitting TRBD2. V lost 4 bases and J lost 1; bases outside the gene matches: 2. Germline V gene lookup returns CDR1 SGHNT and CDR2 YYREEE (reference sequence). The CDR3 is 15 residues long. CDR3 nucleotide sequence: TGTGCCAGCAGCCTTAGCGGGAGGAACACCGGGGAGCTGTTTTTT. This sequence encodes CASSLSGRNTGELFF. Looking up the rest from reference TRBV5-4 and TRBJ2-2 gives the full variable domain: ETGVTQSPTHLIKTRGQQVTLRCSSQSGHNTVSWYQQALGQGPQFIFQYYREEENGRGNFPPRFSGLQFPNYSSELNVNALELDDSALYLCASSLSGRNTGELFFGEGSRLTVL.

This clone appeared a few times. The chain employs TRBV7-2 and TRBJ1-2; the match to TRBD1 covers 7 bases. Germline assignment: CDR1 SGHTA and CDR2 FQGNSA. V was clipped by 5 bases and J by 5 bases; unmatched bases: 5. The CDR3 runs 13 residues. The CDR3 region has the DNA TGTGCCAGCAGCCTCCCGACAGGGTATGGCTACACCTTC. Translating it yields CASSLPTGYGYTF.

This clone was observed a single time. V and J are TRBV7-2 and TRBJ2-2; tentative D call: TRBD2 (6 bases). Trimming took off 2 bases at V and 6 bases at J, with 22 bases between the two ends. This CDR3 spans 18 amino acids. Germline V gives CDR1 SGHTA, CDR2 FQGNSA. In DNA, the CDR3 is TGTGCCAGCAGCTTAACCCGATTGGGGGGAGTAACGGCCGGGGAGCTGTTTTTT. The encoded protein is CASSLTRLGGVTAGELFF.

This clone has more than one count but fewer than ten. The chain recombines TRBV19 with TRBJ1-6; D unclear. CDR3 length: 16 residues. Trimming took off 5 bases at V and 9 bases at J, with 20 bases between the two ends. CDR1 LNHDA and CDR2 SQIVND come from the germline V gene (reference sequence). CDR3 nucleotide sequence: TGTGCCAGTAGTTCCCTCCTGACAAGCATCCGTTCACCCCTCCACTTT. Amino acids: CASSSLLTSIRSPLHF. The full variable domain, with the rest looked up from reference TRBV19 and TRBJ1-6, is DGGITQSPKYLFRKEGQNVTLSCEQNLNHDAMYWYRQDPGQGLRLIYYSQIVNDFQKGDIAEGYSVSREKKESFPLTVTSAQKNPTAFYLCASSSLLTSIRSPLHFGNGTRLTVT.

The CDR3 coding sequence is TGTGCCAGCAGTTTAGACAGGGAACAGCACCTAAATCAGCCCCAGCATTTT. The encoded protein is CASSLDREQHLNQPQHF. The genes are TRBV28 and TRBJ1-5, with 7 positions matching TRBD1. Per germline, CDR1 MDHEN and CDR2 SYDVKM. The V segment lost 2 bases and the J segment 4 bases; nucleotides outside the gene matches: 11. This CDR3 is 17 amino acids long. Full variable domain (missing parts from reference TRBV28 and TRBJ1-5): DVKVTQSSRYLVKRTGEKVFLECVQDMDHENMFWYRQDPGLGLRLIYFSYDVKMKEKGDIPEGYSVSREKKERFSLILESASTNQTSMYLCASSLDREQHLNQPQHFGDGTRLSIL.

V and J are TRBV7-6 and TRBJ2-1; a possible D gene is TRBD2 (6 bases). Germline CDR1 is SGHVS and CDR2 is FNYEAQ. Trimming removed 3 bases from V and 10 bases from J, with 13 bases in between. The length of the CDR3 is 13 residues. The CDR3 sequence is CASSFYGSGEQFF. Here the CDR3 DNA reads TGTGCCAGCAGCTTCTACGGGAGTGGGGAGCAGTTCTTC.

This clone was seen a handful of times. This rearrangement joins TRBV30 to TRBJ1-2; the D gene is possibly TRBD1 (5 bases). CDR1 and CDR2 from the germline V gene are GTSNPN and SVGIG (reference sequence). Trimming pared 4 bases from V and 2 bases from J, leaving 8 bases between. The CDR3 consists of 12 residues. The CDR3 loop reads CAWIRGNYGYTF. The CDR3 DNA follows: TGTGCCTGGATACGGGGGAACTATGGCTACACCTTC. Variable domain in full (rest from reference TRBV30 and TRBJ1-2): SQTIHQWPATLVQPVGSPLSLECTVEGTSNPNLYWYRQAAGRGLQLLFYSVGIGQISSEVPQNLSASRPQDRQFILSSKKLLLSDSGFYLCAWIRGNYGYTFGSGTRLTVV.

This clone was found once. V is TRBV6-5 and J is TRBJ1-2; the match to TRBD1 covers 7 bases. The length of the CDR3 is 14 residues. The germline gives CDR1 MNHEY, CDR2 SVGAGI. Unmatched junction bases numbered 8, after V lost 6 bases and J lost 4 bases. CDR3 in DNA: TGTGCCAGCAGCCCGGGGGACAGACTCTATGGCTACACCTTC. Amino acids: CASSPGDRLYGYTF.

This chain links TRBV9 with TRBJ2-3; 10 positions match TRBD2. V gave up 3 bases and J gave up 3 bases; unmatched junction bases: 7. The germline V gene has CDR1 SGDLS and CDR2 YYNGEE. The CDR3 spans 16 residues. CDR3 sequence (DNA): TGTGCCAGCAGCGCCGATGGACTAGCGGTAACAGATACGCAGTATTTT. This codes for CASSADGLAVTDTQYF.

The J gene is TRBJ2-5, the V gene TRBV5-4; D may be TRBD2 (6 bases). Deletions cut 4 bases from V and 3 bases from J, with 13 bases between. CDR1 SGHNT and CDR2 YYREEE come from the germline V gene (reference sequence). This CDR3 is 14 amino acids long. The CDR3 spells CASSGGENKETQYF. The CDR3 nucleotides are TGTGCCAGCAGCGGCGGGGAAAATAAAGAGACCCAGTACTTC.

This chain uses TRBV7-8 with TRBJ2-1; 9 nucleotides agree with TRBD2. The CDR3 length is 17 residues. The ends lost 5 bases at V and 2 bases at J; junction bases unmatched: 10. From germline, CDR1 is SGHVS and CDR2 FQNEAQ. CDR3 loop: CASSVGLSGGPYNEQFF. CDR3 DNA sequence: TGTGCCAGCAGCGTAGGCCTAAGCGGGGGGCCCTACAATGAGCAGTTCTTC.

This clone was observed a single time. CDR3 nucleotides: TGTGCCAGCAGCTTACTTCGACCGGGACAGGGTCTCGAGCAGTACTTC. Translated, it gives CASSLLRPGQGLEQYF. The rearrangement joins TRBV11-2 to TRBJ2-7, with 9 bases matching TRBD1. The J segment lost 6 bases and the V segment lost 2 bases, leaving 11 bases of the junction unmatched. CDR1 is SGHAT, CDR2 FQNNGV, per germline. CDR3 size: 16 residues.

In its sample, this clone was seen a few times. CDR3 sequence: CASSLARVAGETQYF. The CDR3 DNA reads as TGTGCCAGCAGCTTAGCGAGAGTAGCGGGAGAGACCCAGTACTTC. The chain has TRBV7-9 and TRBJ2-5; 7 nucleotides agree with TRBD2. The CDR3 spans 15 residues. Unmatched junction bases numbered 5, after V lost 0 bases and J lost 4 bases. The germline gives CDR1 SEHNR, CDR2 FQNEAQ (reference sequence).